Listed below are T cell receptor beta chains from one sample, sequenced in a study of cytomegalovirus exposure and HLA in healthy donors. Only in-frame clones appear in the TCRdb table, and some are missing; sequencing was by immunoSEQ multiplex PCR. Seen here are about 160,000 clones, 70% to 90% observed once, and the top ten hold about 2%. Material for sequencing was PBMCs. These receptors were collected from a man aged 18 to 30 in good health and CMV-seropositive. The CDR3 runs from the conserved cysteine through the conserved F or W. The order of the fields is J gene, V gene, clone size, D gene, CDR3 DNA, CDR3 protein. A D gene is named only where the DNA matches it firmly. Clone size is not always given. Where it is, it says once, few, many or a class for expanded clones.

j_gene: TRBJ2-1
v_gene: TRBV14
abundance: NA
d_gene: NA
CDR3nt: TGTGCCAGCAGCCAAGCTACAGGGACACGGCTCTGGGATGAGCAGTTCTTC
CDR3aa: CASSQATGTRLWDEQFF

j_gene: TRBJ1-6
v_gene: TRBV6-1
abundance: NA
d_gene: TRBD1
CDR3nt: TGTGCCAGCAAAGAGACAGGGGCGAATTCACCCCTCCACTTT
CDR3aa: CASKETGANSPLHF

j_gene: TRBJ1-1
v_gene: TRBV11-2
abundance: NA
d_gene: NA
CDR3nt: TGTGCCAGCAGCTTAGAAGGGAGCACTGAAGCTTTCTTT
CDR3aa: CASSLEGSTEAFF

j_gene: TRBJ2-3
v_gene: TRBV13
abundance: NA
d_gene: TRBD2
CDR3nt: TGTGCCAGCAGCTTTAGCGGGGATGTTCCAGATACGCAGTATTTT
CDR3aa: CASSFSGDVPDTQYF

j_gene: TRBJ2-5
v_gene: TRBV5-4
abundance: NA
d_gene: TRBD1
CDR3nt: TGTGCCAGCAGCTTGAAGGGGACAGACCAAGAGACCCAGTACTTC
CDR3aa: CASSLKGTDQETQYF

j_gene: TRBJ1-5
v_gene: TRBV30
abundance: NA
d_gene: TRBD1
CDR3nt: TGTGCCTGGAATAGAGGGGGCCCCAATCAGCCCCAGCATTTT
CDR3aa: CAWNRGGPNQPQHF

j_gene: TRBJ1-6
v_gene: TRBV12-5
abundance: NA
d_gene: NA
CDR3nt: TGTGCTAGTGGTTTGAATCCTACAGGGTATGGGAATTCACCCCTCCACTTT
CDR3aa: CASGLNPTGYGNSPLHF

j_gene: TRBJ2-7
v_gene: TRBV6-5
abundance: NA
d_gene: NA
CDR3nt: TGTGCCAGCAGCCGATCAGGCTACGAGCAGTACTTC
CDR3aa: CASSRSGYEQYF

j_gene: TRBJ1-1
v_gene: TRBV7-9
abundance: NA
d_gene: TRBD1
CDR3nt: TGTGCCAGCAGCTTAGTCGGGACAGGGGGCCAAGCTTTCTTT
CDR3aa: CASSLVGTGGQAFF

j_gene: TRBJ2-3
v_gene: TRBV19
abundance: once
d_gene: TRBD2
CDR3nt: TGTGCCAGTGCGCCGCGGACACGACTAGCGGGGAGCACAGATACGCAGTATTTT
CDR3aa: CASAPRTRLAGSTDTQYF

j_gene: TRBJ2-7
v_gene: TRBV9
abundance: NA
d_gene: NA
CDR3nt: TGTGCCAGCAGCGTAGCCCCAGAGTATGGACTCCTAAACGAGCAGTACTTC
CDR3aa: CASSVAPEYGLLNEQYF

j_gene: TRBJ2-1
v_gene: TRBV2
abundance: NA
d_gene: NA
CDR3nt: TGTGCCAGCAGTGAAATCTTCTCCAATGAGCAGTTCTTC
CDR3aa: CASSEIFSNEQFF

j_gene: TRBJ2-1
v_gene: TRBV2
abundance: once
d_gene: TRBD2
CDR3nt: TGTGCCAGCAGTGTTTTCAGCGGGGGTTTTAGTCCTGAGCAGTTCTTC
CDR3aa: CASSVFSGGFSPEQFF

j_gene: TRBJ2-7
v_gene: TRBV6-1
abundance: NA
d_gene: TRBD1
CDR3nt: TGTGCCAGCAGTGAATCGGTGGGTGACGTTCGGACAGGGGTGTACGAGCAGTACTTC
CDR3aa: CASSESVGDVRTGVYEQYF

j_gene: TRBJ1-3
v_gene: TRBV4-1
abundance: few
d_gene: TRBD1
CDR3nt: TGCGCCAGCAGCCAGGGACAGCTCTCTGGAAACACCATATATTTT
CDR3aa: CASSQGQLSGNTIYF

j_gene: TRBJ2-7
v_gene: TRBV10-3
abundance: once
d_gene: TRBD2
CDR3nt: TGTGCCATCAGTGATGGGACTAGGAACTACGAGCAGTACTTC
CDR3aa: CAISDGTRNYEQYF

j_gene: TRBJ1-2
v_gene: TRBV6-8
abundance: few
d_gene: TRBD1
CDR3nt: TGTGCCAGCAGTTATAGGGACAGGGGTAGGATAGAGGGCTACACCTTC
CDR3aa: CASSYRDRGRIEGYTF

j_gene: TRBJ1-2
v_gene: TRBV5-1
abundance: NA
d_gene: NA
CDR3nt: TGCGCCAGCAGCTTGAGGTCGGTAGGAGAGAGCCGGGTCTATGGCTACACCTTC
CDR3aa: CASSLRSVGESRVYGYTF

j_gene: TRBJ2-7
v_gene: TRBV27
abundance: once
d_gene: TRBD2
CDR3nt: TGTGCCAGCAGTCCATCGGGAGGGGACGCCACCTACGAGCAGTACTTC
CDR3aa: CASSPSGGDATYEQYF

j_gene: TRBJ1-6
v_gene: TRBV5-1
abundance: NA
d_gene: NA
CDR3nt: TGCGCCAGCAGCTCCACTGGTGGAGGAGAAGTCTATAATTCACCCCTCCACTTT
CDR3aa: CASSSTGGGEVYNSPLHF

j_gene: TRBJ2-5
v_gene: TRBV7-2
abundance: NA
d_gene: NA
CDR3nt: TGTGCCAGCAGCAATCTCAGGGAACAAGAGACCCAGTACTTC
CDR3aa: CASSNLREQETQYF

j_gene: TRBJ2-5
v_gene: TRBV10-3
abundance: once
d_gene: NA
CDR3nt: TGTACCATCAAGAAGGGGCCCCAAGAGACCCAGTACTTC
CDR3aa: CTIKKGPQETQYF

j_gene: TRBJ1-1
v_gene: TRBV7-8
abundance: once
d_gene: NA
CDR3nt: TGTGCCAGCAGCTTTCAGGGGACGAACACCGAAGCTTTCTTT
CDR3aa: CASSFQGTNTEAFF

j_gene: TRBJ1-1
v_gene: TRBV11-1
abundance: NA
d_gene: NA
CDR3nt: TGTGCCAGCAGACAGGGTCTCACTGAAGCTTTCTTT
CDR3aa: CASRQGLTEAFF

j_gene: TRBJ2-2
v_gene: TRBV2
abundance: NA
d_gene: NA
CDR3nt: TGTGCCAGCAGTGACAGTCTCACCGGGGAGCTGTTTTTT
CDR3aa: CASSDSLTGELFF

j_gene: TRBJ2-2
v_gene: TRBV9
abundance: NA
d_gene: TRBD1
CDR3nt: TGTGCCAGCAGCTTACAGGGGGATGGCACCGGGGAGCTGTTTTTT
CDR3aa: CASSLQGDGTGELFF